A single sample is the source of the 28 T cell receptor beta chains below, sequenced in a study of T cell repertoires in cytomegalovirus infection (dated by TCRdb to between 2018 and 2021). The sequencer listed for this sample is Illumina HiSeq 1500. TCRdb reanalyzed the raw reads on its own, using fastp at Q25 for trimming and MiXCR for clone calling, and kept in-frame beta chains. Rows are combined by CDR3 protein, so each entry shows the most common genes and DNA. The sample records 450,000 to 650,000 distinct CDR3 sequences, 26% of which are singletons. The biggest ten clones account for 13% of the sample. Sequenced material: PBMCs. The receptor source for this set is a human donor in good health (CMV status not recorded). Some clones in this sample may be carry-over from other donors' samples.

This clonotype has a count of ten or more. This chain joins TRBV7-9 and TRBJ2-5; 9 positions agree with TRBD1. Looked up from germline, CDR1 is SEHNR and CDR2 is FQNEAQ (reference sequence). The CDR3 is made up of 16 amino acids. Unmatched junction bases numbered 8, after V lost 5 bases and J lost 1 base. CDR3 sequence: CASSTRQGETQETQYF. The CDR3 region has the DNA TGTGCCAGCAGCACCCGACAGGGGGAGACCCAAGAGACCCAGTACTTC.

This chain links TRBV12-3 or TRBV12-4 with TRBJ2-1; D is unclear. Trimming cost V 7 bases and J 4 bases, with 8 bases left between them. This CDR3 comprises 12 residues. The CDR3 DNA is TGTGCCAGCACCGAAAGTTACAATGAGCAGTTCTTC. Amino acid sequence: CASTESYNEQFF.

This clonotype showed up many times. This sequence joins TRBV7-2 and TRBJ2-2; no definite D call. In germline, CDR1 is SGHTA, CDR2 FQGNSA. The length of the CDR3 is 15 residues. Trimming pared 1 base from V and 5 bases from J, leaving 11 bases between. The DNA of the CDR3 is TGTGCCAGCAGCTTAGTAGCAGTATCAACCGGGGAGCTGTTTTTT. Amino acids: CASSLVAVSTGELFF.

The chain joins TRBV14 to TRBJ2-5; a possible D gene is TRBD2 (7 bases). With 4 bases removed from V and 4 bases from J, the gap between germline ends came to 16 bases. The length of the CDR3 is 15 residues. Germline CDR1 reads SGHDN; CDR2 reads FVKESK. The chain's CDR3 is CASSLRPGGGETQYF. In nucleotides, the CDR3 is TGTGCCAGCAGCCTGAGGCCGGGGGGCGGAGAGACCCAGTACTTC.

There are a few counts of this clonotype. The rearrangement links TRBV12-3 or TRBV12-4 to TRBJ2-7; 10 bases align to TRBD2. This CDR3 is 13 amino acids long. J gave up 3 bases and V 6 bases, and 2 bases lay outside the gene matches. Here the CDR3 DNA reads TGTGCCAGCAGGGTAGCGGGGGGCTACGAGCAGTACTTC. Translating it yields CASRVAGGYEQYF.

The rearrangement links TRBV2 to TRBJ2-3; perhaps TRBD2 as D (5 bases). Germline loops: CDR1 SNHLY, CDR2 FYNNEI. This CDR3 is built from 15 residues. Deletions cut 2 bases from V and 2 bases from J, with 11 bases between. The CDR3 DNA follows: TGTGCCAGCAGTGAATCAGCGGCGTCCACAGATACGCAGTATTTT. Its protein product is CASSESAASTDTQYF.

For this clonotype: A junction end diverges from the germline sequence, so it may reflect a read error. The rearrangement links TRBV4-1 to TRBJ1-2; D gene unclear. Germline V gene data show CDR1 as MGHRA and CDR2 as YSYEKL. CDR3 length: 14 residues. This CDR3 reads CASSQQQDLYGYTF. The DNA of the CDR3 is TGTGCCAGCAGCCAACAGCAAGACCTTTATGGCTACACCTTC.

The rearrangement uses TRBV19 and TRBJ1-2; D gene uncertain. The germline V gene encodes CDR1 LNHDA and CDR2 SQIVND (reference sequence). The length of the CDR3 is 13 residues. Deletions cut 1 base from V and 4 bases from J, with 7 bases between. CDR3 protein: CASSIGGAYGYTF. The CDR3 bases are TGTGCCAGTAGTATAGGAGGCGCCTATGGCTACACCTTC.

This clonotype appeared a few times. One end of the junction varies from germline; a read error may be responsible. This chain connects TRBV2 to TRBJ1-2; D is unclear. CDR1 and CDR2 (germline): SNHLY, FYNNEI. The CDR3 spans 13 residues. As DNA, the CDR3 is TGTGCCAGCAGCCCTACCCCGCTGCCCACATGGGACTTC. Protein product: CASSPTPLPTWDF.

This clonotype was counted many times. The V gene is TRBV7-2, the J gene TRBJ1-2; D is uncertain. Germline V CDR1 and CDR2: SGHTA, FQGNSA. This CDR3 contains 12 residues. With 6 bases removed from V and 4 bases from J, the gap between germline ends came to 9 bases. CDR3 bases: TGTGCCAGCAGTCCCCAGGCCTATGGCTACACCTTC. It is translated as CASSPQAYGYTF.

The sample holds one count of this clonotype. The chain uses TRBV5-1 and TRBJ2-2; D perhaps matches TRBD1 (5 bases). V lost 4 bases and J 2 bases, leaving 9 bases between the germline ends. CDR3 size: 14 residues. Germline CDR1 reads SGHRS; CDR2 reads YFSETQ. DNA for the CDR3: TGCGCCAGCAGCAAGACAGAAAACACCGGGGAGCTGTTTTTT. It specifies CASSKTENTGELFF.

There are many counts of this clonotype. This sequence joins TRBV7-8 and TRBJ1-1; D possibly corresponds to TRBD1 (6 bases). Trimming left V 2 bases short and J 0 bases short, with 13 bases between. The CDR3 is 16 residues long. CDR1 and CDR2 from the germline V gene are SGHVS and FQNEAQ. The CDR3 sequence is CASSLSGRQVNTEAFF. CDR3 bases: TGTGCCAGCAGCTTATCGGGTCGACAGGTGAACACTGAAGCTTTCTTT. The variable domain in full, with the rest retrieved from reference TRBV7-8 and TRBJ1-1, is GAGVSQSPRYKVAKRGQDVALRCDPISGHVSLFWYQQALGQGPEFLTYFQNEAQLDKSGLPSDRFFAERPEGSVSTLKIQRTQQEDSAVYLCASSLSGRQVNTEAFFGQGTRLTVV.

This clonotype was seen at least ten times. This sequence joins TRBV7-2 and TRBJ1-1, with D maybe TRBD1 (5 bases). The germline V and J ends were trimmed by 4 bases and 6 bases, with 15 bases remaining between them. The CDR3 length is 14 residues. Germline V lookup: CDR1 SGHTA, CDR2 FQGNSA. Here the CDR3 DNA reads TGTGCCAGCAGCTCCCGGGACGGTGGAGCTGAAGCTTTCTTT. This gives the protein CASSSRDGGAEAFF.

A single count supports this clonotype. The chain is built from TRBV9 and TRBJ2-7; TRBD1 aligns across 7 bases. The CDR3 loop spans 15 amino acids. Germline CDR1 and CDR2: SGDLS and YYNGEE. V dropped 0 bases and J dropped 2; count of bases not matched to a gene: 5. CDR3 region: CASSVEGTAPYEQYF. The CDR3 DNA is TGTGCCAGCAGCGTAGAAGGGACAGCACCCTACGAGCAGTACTTC.

The chain links TRBV4-1 to TRBJ1-1, with TRBD1 matching over 8 bases. Trimming took 3 bases from V and 2 from J; bases not matched to a gene: 5. CDR1 is MGHRA, CDR2 YSYEKL, per germline. The CDR3 runs 15 residues. DNA of the CDR3: TGCGCCAGCAGCCACCCACAGGGGGTAAACACTGAAGCTTTCTTT. This gives the protein CASSHPQGVNTEAFF.

In its sample, this clonotype was seen a few times. The J gene is TRBJ1-2, the V gene TRBV13, with 7 positions matching TRBD1. The V gene's germline CDR1 is PRHDT and CDR2 FYEKMQ (reference sequence). V lost 5 bases, J lost 4 bases, and 7 bases stayed unmatched. The CDR3 spans 14 residues. CDR3 loop: CASSQGQRVYGYTF. The CDR3 bases are TGTGCCAGCAGCCAGGGACAGCGAGTCTATGGCTACACCTTC.

The V and J genes are TRBV29-1 and TRBJ2-7; 9 nucleotides align to TRBD2. Trimming removed 4 bases from V and 5 bases from J; junction bases left unmatched: 6. Germline V gene data show CDR1 as SQVTM and CDR2 as ANQGSEA. This CDR3 is built from 13 residues. The CDR3 is CSVGLAGRNEQYF. The CDR3 coding sequence is TGCAGCGTTGGGCTAGCGGGAAGGAACGAGCAGTACTTC.

This clonotype was seen a handful of times. This chain uses TRBV19 with TRBJ1-2, with a tentative D call TRBD1 (5 bases). The V and J ends lost 3 bases and 7 bases respectively, with 12 bases between them. The CDR3 length is 13 residues. Germline lookup yields CDR1 LNHDA and CDR2 SQIVND (reference sequence). The CDR3 DNA reads as TGTGCCAGTAGTATGAATCAGGGAGGTGGCTACACCTTC. It is translated as CASSMNQGGGYTF.

The gene calls are TRBV19 and TRBJ1-5; the match to TRBD1 covers 7 bases. This CDR3 is built from 16 residues. From germline, CDR1 is LNHDA and CDR2 SQIVND (reference sequence). V was pared by 2 bases and J by 5 bases, with 9 bases of the junction left unmatched. CDR3 region: CASSIIGRGNDQPQHF. In DNA form, the CDR3 reads TGTGCCAGTAGTATAATTGGCAGGGGGAATGATCAGCCCCAGCATTTT.

V is TRBV4-2 and J is TRBJ2-6; D is undetermined. Germline V gene lookup returns CDR1 LGHNA and CDR2 YNFKEQ. This CDR3 is built from 16 residues. V shed 0 bases and J shed 1 base, with 7 bases lying between them. The CDR3 coding sequence is TGTGCCAGCAGCCAAGACCCTCTATCTGGGGCCAACGTCCTGACTTTC. Protein: CASSQDPLSGANVLTF.

The chain uses TRBV28 and TRBJ2-7, with a possible D match to TRBD1 (6 bases). The CDR3 is made up of 14 amino acids. The germline CDR1 and CDR2 sequences are MDHEN and SYDVKM. The germline V and J ends were trimmed by 7 bases and 3 bases, with 16 bases remaining between them. The CDR3 nucleotides read TGTGCCAGCAAAATAGGGGGAACCAACTACGAGCAGTACTTC. Residues: CASKIGGTNYEQYF.

This clonotype occurred many times. CDR3 DNA: TGTGCCATCACGGGGACAGGGGTTACAGATACGCAGTATTTT. It codes for CAITGTGVTDTQYF. The chain carries TRBV10-3 and TRBJ2-3, with 10 bases identical to TRBD1. The germline V gene encodes CDR1 ENHRY and CDR2 SYGVKD. Trimming removed 7 bases from V and 3 bases from J; junction bases left unmatched: 4. The CDR3 consists of 14 residues.

The chain combines TRBV4-1 with TRBJ2-1; 9 positions agree with TRBD2. V was clipped by 6 bases and J by 0 bases; unmatched bases: 18. From germline, CDR1 is MGHRA and CDR2 YSYEKL. The CDR3 has 20 amino acids. For the CDR3, the DNA is TGCGCCAGCAGTCCATCTGGGTTAGCGGGGGTCCTGAGCTCCTACAATGAGCAGTTCTTC. Encoded protein: CASSPSGLAGVLSSYNEQFF.

The chain combines TRBV6-6 with TRBJ2-1; 9 positions match TRBD1. Germline V gene lookup returns CDR1 MNHNY and CDR2 SVGAGI (reference sequence). J lost 7 bases, V lost 0 bases, and 7 bases had no gene match. The CDR3 runs 16 residues. CDR3 nucleotide sequence: TGTGCCAGCAGTTACTCAGGGGGACAGGGCAAGAATGAGCAGTTCTTC. Amino acid sequence: CASSYSGGQGKNEQFF.

Only a few counts were recorded for this clonotype. This chain connects TRBV19 to TRBJ2-1; 7 positions match TRBD2. Germline loops: CDR1 LNHDA, CDR2 SQIVND (reference sequence). The CDR3 is 14 residues long. J lost 1 base, V lost 6 bases, and 3 bases had no gene match. The CDR3 sequence: CASRAGESYNEQFF. The CDR3, as DNA: TGTGCCAGTAGGGCGGGAGAGTCCTACAATGAGCAGTTCTTC.

This clonotype was counted a few times. The rearrangement joins TRBV7-9 to TRBJ1-5; a weak D match, TRBD1 (6 bases). Deletions cut 5 bases from V and 5 bases from J, with 10 bases between. This CDR3 comprises 13 residues. Germline lookup yields CDR1 SEHNR and CDR2 FQNEAQ (reference sequence). Here the CDR3 DNA reads TGTGCCAGCAGCACAGGGTCCTATCAGCCCCAGCATTTT. It codes for CASSTGSYQPQHF. The full variable domain, with the rest looked up from reference TRBV7-9 and TRBJ1-5, is DTGVSQNPRHKITKRGQNVTFRCDPISEHNRLYWYRQTLGQGPEFLTYFQNEAQLEKSRLLSDRFSAERPKGSFSTLEIQRTEQGDSAMYLCASSTGSYQPQHFGDGTRLSIL.

The chain carries TRBV19 and TRBJ2-1, with D uncertain. The V gene's germline CDR1 is LNHDA and CDR2 SQIVND (reference sequence). Trimming left V 3 bases short and J 6 bases short, with 6 bases between. This CDR3 contains 12 residues. CDR3 DNA sequence: TGTGCCAGTAGTATGGCAGTCAATGAGCAGTTCTTC. It encodes CASSMAVNEQFF.

This clonotype was counted many times. The chain couples TRBV7-8 to TRBJ2-7; 7 positions agree with TRBD1. CDR3 size: 16 residues. The trim removed 5 bases at V and 3 bases at J, leaving 13 bases unmatched. Germline lookup yields CDR1 SGHVS and CDR2 FQNEAQ. The CDR3 bases are TGTGCCAGCAGCAAAATCCGGGACAGAGATTACTACGAGCAGTACTTC. Protein product: CASSKIRDRDYYEQYF.